The 5 T cell receptor beta chains below come from one sample, sequenced in a study of blood T cell repertoires in COVID-19. Measured with immunoSEQ multiplex PCR; TCRdb has only the in-frame clones, and not every one. The data show some 500,000 clones, roughly 89% seen once. The specimen sequenced was peripheral blood. The origin of the receptors is a woman in her fifties or sixties with COVID-19, enrolled during active disease.

CDR3 sequence: CASKRTGGMSDTEAFF. CDR3 nucleotide sequence: TGTGCCAGCAAAAGGACAGGGGGCATGTCAGACACTGAAGCTTTCTTT. The rearrangement links TRBV11-2 to TRBJ1-1, with 11 bases fitting TRBD1. Germline CDR1 and CDR2: SGHAT and FQNNGV. The J segment lost 3 bases and the V segment lost 7 bases, leaving 10 bases of the junction unmatched. The CDR3 spans 16 residues.

J is TRBJ1-2 and V is TRBV14, with TRBD1 matching 7 bases. The J segment lost 6 bases and the V segment lost 1 base, leaving 11 bases of the junction unmatched. Looked up from germline, CDR1 is SGHDN and CDR2 is FVKESK. This CDR3 region has 16 residues. CDR3 DNA sequence: TGTGCCAGCAGCCAAGGCTACAGGGGAAAGGCTAATGGCTACACCTTC. Amino acid sequence: CASSQGYRGKANGYTF.

This chain joins TRBV19 and TRBJ1-2, with a possible D match to TRBD1 (6 bases). The CDR3 spans 12 residues. V was trimmed by 6 bases and J by 7 bases, leaving 12 bases between them. The germline V gene encodes CDR1 LNHDA and CDR2 SQIVND (reference sequence). CDR3 protein: CASSKAGAGYTF. The DNA of the CDR3 is TGTGCCAGTAGCAAGGCGGGGGCTGGCTACACCTTC.

The CDR3 DNA reads TGTGCCAGCAGCCAAGATCCCGTTGCGGGGGGGCGAAATACGCAGTATTTT. The encoded protein is CASSQDPVAGGRNTQYF. The V gene is TRBV3-1 (or the pseudogene TRBV3-2), the J gene TRBJ2-3; TRBD2 agrees at 9 bases. The CDR3 runs to 17 residues. V was pared by 0 bases and J by 7 bases, with 11 bases of the junction left unmatched. The germline V gene has CDR1 LGHDT and CDR2 YNNKEL (reference sequence).

Only one count was recorded for this clone. Other DNA sequences within the sample encode an identical CDR3. The V and J genes are TRBV5-5 and TRBJ1-1; D is undetermined. Trimming cost V 2 bases and J 2 bases, with 4 bases left between them. The CDR3 is made up of 12 amino acids. The germline CDR1 and CDR2 sequences are SGHKS and YYEKEE (reference sequence). The CDR3 spells CASSLSNTEAFF. CDR3 sequence (DNA): TGTGCCAGCAGCTTATCAAACACTGAAGCTTTCTTT. Combining the CDR3 with reference TRBV5-5 and TRBJ1-1 gives the whole variable domain DAGVTQSPTHLIKTRGQQVTLRCSPISGHKSVSWYQQVLGQGPQFIFQYYEKEERGRGNFPDRFSARQFPNYSSELNVNALLLGDSALYLCASSLSNTEAFFGQGTRLTVV.